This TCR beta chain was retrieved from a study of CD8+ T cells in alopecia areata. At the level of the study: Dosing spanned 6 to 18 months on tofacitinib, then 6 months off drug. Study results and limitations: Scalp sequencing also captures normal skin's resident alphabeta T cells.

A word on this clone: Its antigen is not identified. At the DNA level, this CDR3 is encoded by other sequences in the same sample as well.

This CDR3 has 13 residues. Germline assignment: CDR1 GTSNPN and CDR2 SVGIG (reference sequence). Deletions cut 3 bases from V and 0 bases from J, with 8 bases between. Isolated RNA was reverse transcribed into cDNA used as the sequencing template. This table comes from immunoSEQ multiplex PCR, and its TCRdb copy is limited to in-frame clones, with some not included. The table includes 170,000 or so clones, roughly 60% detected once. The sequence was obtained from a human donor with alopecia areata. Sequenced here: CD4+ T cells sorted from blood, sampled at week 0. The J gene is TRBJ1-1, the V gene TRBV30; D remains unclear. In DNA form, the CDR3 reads TGTGCCTGGAGCGGCCGCCTGAACACTGAAGCTTTCTTT. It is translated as CAWSGRLNTEAFF.